Following are 11 T cell receptor beta chains from one sample sequenced in a study of control samples from healthy donors and cancer patients. Sequencing used immunoSEQ multiplex PCR; TCRdb keeps in-frame clones, though not all of them. This sample has about 140,000 clones, with about 89% found just once. What was sequenced was blood. Receptors were obtained from a man younger than 30 in good health.

V gene TRBV5-3 combines with J gene TRBJ1-4; no definite D call. TRBV5-3 is classed as an ORF, of uncertain function. This CDR3 comprises 10 residues. The V end lost 5 bases, the J end lost 8 bases, and 4 bases lay between the germline ends. The CDR3 coding sequence is TGTGCCAGAAGGGCCGAAAAACTGTTTTTT. Its translation: CARRAEKLFF.

The CDR3 reads CSVEGGTGSEQFF. CDR3 DNA: TGCAGCGTTGAAGGAGGGACAGGGTCTGAGCAGTTCTTC. The V gene is TRBV29-1, the J gene TRBJ2-1; the match to TRBD1 covers 9 bases. V lost 1 base to trimming and J lost 9 bases; unmatched junction nucleotides: 4. This CDR3 contains 13 residues. Germline assignment: CDR1 SQVTM and CDR2 ANQGSEA.

This chain joins TRBV10-3 and TRBJ1-2; 10 nucleotides line up with TRBD1. The CDR3 loop spans 13 amino acids. The germline CDR1 and CDR2 sequences are ENHRY and SYGVKD. V shed 10 bases and J 6 bases; nucleotides not matched to a gene: 8. CDR3 nucleotides: TGTGCCACCGGACAGGGGGGTTCGGATGGCTACACCTTC. This sequence encodes CATGQGGSDGYTF.

This chain connects TRBV6-5 to TRBJ1-1; no reliable D call. This CDR3 is 13 amino acids long. V was clipped by 7 bases and J by 4 bases, with 13 bases between them. Germline V gene data show CDR1 as MNHEY and CDR2 as SVGAGI. CDR3 bases: TGTGCCAGCACTAAACAGCCCAGCACTGAAGCTTTCTTT. This encodes CASTKQPSTEAFF.

In nucleotides, the CDR3 is TGTGCCAGCAGCTTAACGCACACAGATACGCAGTATTTT. This encodes CASSLTHTDTQYF. The chain carries TRBV7-9 and TRBJ2-3; unclear D gene. Germline V gives CDR1 SEHNR, CDR2 FQNEAQ (reference sequence). The V gene lost 2 bases and the J gene lost 2 bases, with 5 bases spanning the gap. The CDR3 is made up of 13 amino acids.

V usage is TRBV7-2 and J usage is TRBJ1-2; D might be TRBD1 (5 bases). This CDR3 region has 14 residues. V was trimmed by 2 bases and J by 7 bases, leaving 14 bases between them. In germline, CDR1 is SGHTA, CDR2 FQGNSA. The CDR3 DNA reads as TGTGCCAGCAGCTTACAACAGGCCCCCTCTGGCTACACCTTC. Amino acids: CASSLQQAPSGYTF.

This sequence joins TRBV6-5 and TRBJ1-2, with TRBD1 as a possible D gene (5 bases). Germline V gene lookup returns CDR1 MNHEY and CDR2 SVGAGI. CDR3 length: 13 amino acids. The V end was cut by 2 bases, the J end by 8 bases, with 12 bases between. The CDR3 region is CASSYNQGGGYTF. The DNA of the CDR3 is TGTGCCAGCAGTTACAATCAGGGAGGCGGCTACACCTTC.

This clone appeared once. The rearrangement links TRBV10-3 to TRBJ2-3, with D maybe TRBD1 (6 bases). The V gene lost 9 bases and the J gene lost 1 base, with 17 bases spanning the gap. Per the germline V gene, CDR1 is ENHRY and CDR2 is SYGVKD. The CDR3 loop spans 15 amino acids. The CDR3 loop is CAIAGVAGGTDTQYF. Written as DNA, the CDR3 is TGTGCCATTGCAGGGGTGGCTGGAGGCACAGATACGCAGTATTTT.

V gene TRBV18 combines with J gene TRBJ2-3, with D unclear. The CDR3 is made up of 14 amino acids. Deletions cut 0 bases from V and 2 bases from J, with 6 bases between. Germline V lookup: CDR1 KGHSH, CDR2 LQKENI. The CDR3 region is CASSPPGLTDTQYF. The CDR3 bases are TGTGCCAGCTCACCACCCGGGCTCACAGATACGCAGTATTTT.

The rearrangement links TRBV5-1 to TRBJ1-2; the match to TRBD1 covers 7 bases. CDR1 and CDR2 (germline): SGHRS, YFSETQ. V trimming: 0 bases; J trimming: 5 bases; junction bases outside the gene matches: 4. The CDR3 is made up of 14 amino acids. CDR3: CASSLDGTEYGYTF. CDR3 nucleotide sequence: TGCGCCAGCAGCTTGGACGGGACAGAGTATGGCTACACCTTC.

V usage is TRBV4-1 and J usage is TRBJ1-2; D is unclear. There are 13 residues in the CDR3. Germline CDR1 MGHRA, CDR2 YSYEKL. V was trimmed by 4 bases and J by 4 bases, leaving 10 bases between them. The CDR3 here is CASSPDGFYGYTF. CDR3 DNA sequence: TGCGCCAGCAGCCCTGACGGATTCTATGGCTACACCTTC.